This T cell receptor (beta chain) was found in a study of T cell responses to AZD1222 COVID-19 vaccine. Germline lookup yields CDR1 MGHRA and CDR2 YSYEKL. The length of the CDR3 is 19 residues. Germline trimming cut 0 bases from V and 0 bases from J; bases unmatched to any gene: 11. Some clones are missing from TCRdb's copy, which holds only in-frame ones; the method was immunoSEQ multiplex PCR. The sample has around 110,000 clones; about 90% are singletons. Regarding this clone: Its target is not known.

Study findings and constraints: Reportedly, nearly half of unique spike TCRs recognized epitopes outside B.1.351/B.1.1.7 mutations. With dominance at 160-218 and 743-854, vaccine-associated CD4 TCRs spanned spike. Spike-specific TCR breadth and depth both grew after two AZD1222 doses. A mostly white British donor set with more females was recruited, and clonal diversity was possibly underestimated.

This receptor was obtained from an adult who received the AZD1222 COVID-19 vaccine. The chain links TRBV4-1 to TRBJ2-3; 8 nucleotides align to TRBD2. The sequenced sample was peripheral blood, obtained 28 days after the second AZD1222 dose. CDR3 residues: CASSQDWPREVRSTDTQYF. The CDR3 nucleotides read TGCGCCAGCAGCCAAGATTGGCCGCGGGAGGTTCGGAGCACAGATACGCAGTATTTT.